This T cell receptor beta chain was captured in a study of cytomegalovirus exposure and HLA in healthy donors (dated by TCRdb to 2017 to 2019). For context, the study as a whole: According to an earlier analysis of around 600 of the donors, about 179 million T cells yielded 90 million to 140 million unique TCR beta sequences and 276 Gb of sequence data. An early release covering 550 to 650 HLA-typed donors comprised roughly 300 gigabases of sequencing data and roughly 86 million unique TCR sequences. Of the roughly 420 genotyped donors, 80% to 90% were placed in the genetic ancestry cluster associated with self-reported Caucasian donors. The study was designed to test whether signatures of past pathogen exposure could be identified by cataloging public T cell receptors. The study profiled the T cell repertoires of fewer than 850 subjects by immunosequencing and related them to cytomegalovirus serostatus. Along with the approximately 600-subject first cohort, a separate validation cohort of 120 different subjects was used. High-throughput TCR immunosequencing, statistical association of individual TCRs with disease status, and machine learning were combined to predict cytomegalovirus infection status. A later analysis re-examined previously published TCR beta repertoires from 500 to 700 donors and added high-resolution HLA genotyping to investigate patterns of TCR occurrence. Rather than drawing on any new phenotypic data, the later analysis identified candidate immune exposures from TCR beta sequences and the way those sequences occurred across donors. To decide whether each TCR beta V gene segment behaved as functional or pseudogenic, an earlier analysis of some 570 of the donors relied on high-throughput TCR beta sequencing. Alongside the repertoire data, information on donor age, sex, ethnicity and CMV serostatus was compiled. Genome-wide SNP genotypes for about 65% of the roughly 700 donors were used in a later genetic analysis, which treated that subset as a discovery cohort. Every repertoire in the discovery cohort had been generated on one and the same sequencing platform. HLA typing covered class I and class II loci at four-digit resolution. The number of donors typed differed by locus, with about 629-630 for A, B, C, DRB1 and DQB1, 522 for DQA1, about 610 for DPA1, and roughly 450 for DPB1. Several DR-DQ haplotypes were handled as single units for association and clustering because linkage in the cohort was strong. Across about 370 genotyped donors of the cohort, an average of about 200,000 unique TCR beta nucleotide sequences per donor were sequenced, and approximately 17% of those sequences were non-productive. Study-wide conclusions, independent of this receptor: According to a later analysis, TCR association rates differed among HLA loci, with DRB1 alleles showing the most associated TCRs and HLA-C alleles showing the fewest. In an earlier analysis of 450 to 750 of the donors, most TCR beta V segments appeared in productive rearrangements about 90% or about 30% of the time, broadly matching IMGT annotations. This cohort had only TCR beta chains sequenced, and the lack of alpha or paired-chain data limited which features could be detected. The earlier analysis of 587 of the donors excluded roughly 16 rarely observed V segments, including chromosome 9 orphons, because counts were too low. When HLA alleles, especially DR and DQ, strongly co-occurred, attributing TCR associations to individual alleles was difficult. Several of the top co-occurrence clusters appeared to be linked to parvovirus B19, influenza, CMV and Epstein-Barr virus, according to a later analysis. A cluster of highly shared sequence variants was judged likely to be a technical artifact of the sequencing pipeline. A later analysis found that most CMV-associated TCR beta chains appeared HLA-restricted, with HLA associations seemingly driven largely by CMV exposure. Because HLA typing was missing for some donors at each locus, association tests included only the typed subset. A later genetic analysis associated a missense DCLRE1C variant with V-gene and J-gene trimming of TCR beta chains, and an independent cohort replicated the association. Roughly uniform sequencing depth across donors was assumed in presence/absence analyses, although this assumption may not hold. The only immune exposure information available for the cohort was CMV serostatus. Because the 87-base-pair reads could not distinguish some IMGT-functional V segments, including TRBV6-2 and TRBV6-3, those segments were excluded. Across donors, most TCR sequences were observed very rarely, whereas some public TCRs were present in many individuals. Correlated functional status among segregating V segments might be attributable to linkage disequilibrium, but an unknown experimental factor could not be ruled out. In a later analysis, HLA-associated TCR beta chains showed more clonal expansion and lower generation probabilities than non-associated chains that were equally common. According to a later genetic analysis, donors in an Asian-associated ancestry cluster had fewer N-insertions in productive TCRs than the approximately 650-donor mean. In vitro tests confirmed that a few of the cytomegalovirus-associated TCR beta chains recognize cytomegalovirus antigens. In a later analysis, about 16,000 TCR beta sequences were associated with specific HLA alleles at a false discovery rate of 0.05. In both the original and validation cohorts, the classifier was reported to diagnose cytomegalovirus status with high specificity and sensitivity. A total of fewer than 200 TCR beta chains were listed by the study as associated with cytomegalovirus. According to the authors, the approach could potentially be generalized to other disease states and immunological phenotypes. A further reported finding was that TCR beta sequences accurately predicted the HLA-A and HLA-B alleles for most subjects in the first cohort.

In total, 630 or so healthy bone marrow donors made up the cohort. At the time of sampling, all cohort members were nominally healthy, though unrecorded immune exposures were likely present. The donor tested CMV seronegative, placing the donor among the 350 or so seronegative members of the cohort. A peripheral blood sample was collected from each donor, and TCR beta sequencing was performed on peripheral blood mononuclear cells. Genomic DNA was extracted from the blood cell samples with the Qiagen DNeasy Blood Extraction Kit. Libraries were built with the immunoSEQ multiplex PCR assay. The multiplex PCR relied on a mix of 60 forward primers for TCR Vbeta segments and 13 reverse primers for TCR Jbeta segments. The CDR3 region of rearranged TCR beta genes was amplified from genomic DNA with a multiplex PCR assay. The amplified TCR beta libraries were sequenced on the Illumina HiSeq System as 87-base-pair reads. The published analysis was carried out like this. Across the roughly 670 repertoires, a later analysis counted approximately 83 million unique TCR beta chains, some 11 million of which were shared by at least two donors. To remove PCR and sequencing errors, raw reads were error-corrected and collapsed into unique sequences using a nearest-neighbor algorithm that merged closely related sequences. V, D and J gene segments were assigned by aligning CDR3 sequences to IMGT reference sequences. Each retained sequence needed at least a six-nucleotide match to both a V gene segment and a J gene segment. A rearrangement counted as productive if the CDR3 had no stop codons and remained in frame with V and J, and every other rearrangement counted as non-productive. CDR3 was defined according to IMGT convention as the region running from the second conserved V-encoded cysteine to the conserved J-encoded phenylalanine. In an earlier analysis of approximately 590 of the donors, sequences lacking an unambiguous match to a single V gene segment were excluded. In an earlier analysis of 450 to 700 of the donors, V segments were called functional above 56.7% productive rearrangements and were called segregating when the between-donor standard deviation exceeded 5%. A statistical classification framework was built for diagnosing cytomegalovirus status from the catalog of TCR beta chain sequences. In a later analysis, TCR nucleotide sequences were compared against IMGT/GENE-DB human TR gene sequences so that V and J genes could be assigned. A later analysis assigned CDR3 sequences and most-parsimonious VDJ recombination scenarios with the TCRdist pipeline. In a later analysis, each TCR beta chain was defined by its CDR3 amino acid sequence together with its V-gene family, and reads without a unique V-gene family were excluded. To address suspected cross-contamination and a sequencing artifact, a later analysis removed 450 to 700 highly shared, low-generation-probability nucleotide sequences. A later analysis calculated a clonal expansion index for each public chain from normalized within-repertoire ranks of inferred template counts. In a later analysis, generation probabilities were computed with a VDJ recombination model fitted to out-of-frame rearrangements, and the resulting probabilities were checked against IGoR. In a later analysis, TCR-TCR, TCR-HLA and TCR-CMV co-occurrence was scored with hypergeometric tests, and a repertoire-size bias correction was applied to TCR pairs. A later analysis estimated false discovery rates by permuting HLA or CMV assignments 20 times. In a later analysis, co-occurring TCRs were grouped with DBSCAN, and TCRdist sequence similarity was added when clustering was performed within HLA-allele-positive subsets. Repertoires with fewer than 30,000 or more than 120,000 public chains, plus five repertoires with anomalous nucleotide sharing, were excluded from co-occurrence clustering. Here the immuneACCESS table is served through TCRdb, limited to in-frame sequences with V and J called. Missing clones are a known gap in these copies; in checked studies unresolved V genes cover under half, and the rest lacks a known reason. V, J and clone size were drawn from that table, and D and trimming were deduced from the DNA. In this sample the table shows around 110,000 clones, less than 80% of which occur a single time. The ten largest make up approximately 3.7% of the sample.

Its CDR3 holds 14 amino acids, cysteine through phenylalanine. Solely the CDR3 DNA is kept, with 42 bases framed from the first base. V loses 2 bases of germline sequence and J loses 0 bases, and the interval between the two ends is 8 bases. For CDR1 and CDR2, the germline V gene lists MNHEY and SVGAGI. In the case of this clone: It has no known antigen specificity. No base quality values were provided; no much bigger clone lies one nucleotide off.

The clonotype originates from a man aged 55 to 70 in good health and CMV-seronegative. Sequenced: PBMCs. This sequence uses TRBV6-5 and TRBJ2-7; D gene: possibly TRBD1, on 6 matching bases. At the DNA level, the sequence is TGTGCCAGCAGTTACCTAGGGGGCTCCTACGAGCAGTACTTC. Translated, this is CASSYLGGSYEQYF.